The present T cell receptor beta chain was sequenced within a study of blood T cell repertoires in COVID-19 (dated by TCRdb to the early 2020s). Regarding the study in general: Samples from collaborators originated in the United States, Italy and Spain and spanned both the acute and convalescent phases of COVID-19. The material from the prospective study consisted of cDNA or gDNA derived from T cells, B-cell-depleted T cells, or PBMCs. The dataset comprised deeply sampled blood TCRbeta repertoires from subjects exposed to, actively infected with, or recovered from COVID-19. The repertoires were released in a freely available public database meant as a resource for research on the immune response to SARS-CoV-2. The samples were drawn from the first 160 participants of the ongoing ImmuneRACE study and from over a thousand subjects provided by 6 global collaborators. The sample metadata nearly always contained a de-identified subject ID, COVID-19 status, age in years and sex. Where available, HLA class I and class II types were taken from metadata supplied by the sample provider and were not determined by assay-based typing. Study-level results and caveats: Clinical and demographic metadata were provided uncurated, with the amount varying by source and participant.

V lost 6 bases and J lost 0 bases; the stretch between them is 11 bases long. From the germline V gene, CDR1 is MNHEY and CDR2 is SVGAGI. CDR3 length: 14 amino acids, cysteine to phenylalanine. Kept here is only the CDR3 DNA, which spans 42 bases and is read in frame from base 1. The immunoSEQ Assay, a bias-controlled multiplex PCR, was used to amplify TCRbeta CDR3 regions from genomic DNA. As for the original processing: The number of nucleated cells in each sample was estimated by amplification of reference gene primers within the assay. To quantify the absolute abundance of each unique TCRbeta CDR3 rearrangement, sequence reads were collapsed and filtered. For each sample, productive Simpson clonality was calculated by taking the square root of Simpson's diversity index across productive rearrangements. This is the immuneACCESS table as TCRdb keeps it, with only in-frame sequences that have V and J called. A part of the clones is gone; compared with another copy, unresolved V genes explain less than half, and the rest is unexplained. V and J calls and clone size follow that table, whereas D and trimming were derived from the DNA. The sample records roughly 70,000 clones, less than 85% of which are singletons. The ten biggest clones cover around 20% of the sample.

A note on this clone: Its antigen target is currently unknown. Base qualities are missing; no much larger clone stands one base away.

Whole blood was collected in K2EDTA tubes by collaborating institutions according to the institutions' own protocols. Collaborator samples were shipped for TCRbeta analysis as frozen whole blood, isolated PBMCs, or DNA extracted from either sample type. Sequenced material: peripheral blood. The receptor was isolated from a man in his 60s with acute or convalescent COVID-19. Recombination linked TRBV6-5 to TRBJ1-2; the D gene is not confidently resolved. The nucleotides are TGTGCCAGCAGCCGTAAGGGAGCTAACTATGGCTACACCTTC. Translated, this gives CASSRKGANYGYTF.